This T cell receptor (beta chain) was documented in a study of blood T cell repertoires in COVID-19. At the level of the study: The samples span acute and convalescent COVID-19 from the United States, Italy and Spain. PBMCs, B-cell-depleted T cells, or T cells were the source of the cDNA or gDNA that made up the material.

In the source study's methods: Cell counts per sample came from amplifying reference gene primers. TCRdb's copy holds only in-frame clones and misses some; the assay was immunoSEQ multiplex PCR. V and J calls and clone size follow that table, whereas D and trimming were derived from the DNA. The profile covers approximately 280,000 clones, with about 89% appearing a single time and roughly 4.8% taken by the ten largest. Trimming removed 5 bases from V and 7 bases from J; junction bases left unmatched: 9. CDR1 MNHEY and CDR2 SMNVEV come from the germline V gene (reference sequence). The CDR3 is 15 residues long.

This chain links TRBV27 with TRBJ2-1; 9 bases are shared with TRBD2. The material sequenced was peripheral blood. The TCR originated in a man aged 35 to 55 with acute or convalescent COVID-19. This CDR3 reads CASSEIAGAANEQFF. CDR3 DNA: TGTGCCAGCAGTGAGATAGCGGGGGCCGCTAATGAGCAGTTCTTC.